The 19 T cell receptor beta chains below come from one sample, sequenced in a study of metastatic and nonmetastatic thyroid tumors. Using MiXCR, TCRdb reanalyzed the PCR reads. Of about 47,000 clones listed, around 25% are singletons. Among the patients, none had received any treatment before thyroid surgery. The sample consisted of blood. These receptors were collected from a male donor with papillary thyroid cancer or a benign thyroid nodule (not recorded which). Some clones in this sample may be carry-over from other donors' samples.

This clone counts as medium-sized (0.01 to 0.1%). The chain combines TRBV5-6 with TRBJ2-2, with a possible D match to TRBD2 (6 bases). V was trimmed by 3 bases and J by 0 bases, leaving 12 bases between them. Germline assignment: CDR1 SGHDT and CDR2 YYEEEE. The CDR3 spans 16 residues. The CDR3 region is CASSSTSRSNTGELFF. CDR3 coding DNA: TGTGCCAGCAGCTCTACTAGCAGATCGAACACCGGGGAGCTGTTTTTT.

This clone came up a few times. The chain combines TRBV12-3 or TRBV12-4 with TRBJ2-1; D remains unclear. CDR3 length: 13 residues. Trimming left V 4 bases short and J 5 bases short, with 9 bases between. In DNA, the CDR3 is TGTGCCAGCAGTTCGGGCAGGCACAATGAGCAGTTCTTC. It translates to CASSSGRHNEQFF.

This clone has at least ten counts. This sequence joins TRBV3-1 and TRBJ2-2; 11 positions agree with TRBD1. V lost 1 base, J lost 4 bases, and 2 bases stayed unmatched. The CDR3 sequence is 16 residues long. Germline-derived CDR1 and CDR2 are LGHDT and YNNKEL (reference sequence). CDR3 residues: CASSQGDRGVTGELFF. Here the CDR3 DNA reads TGTGCCAGCAGCCAAGGGGACAGGGGGGTCACCGGGGAGCTGTTTTTT.

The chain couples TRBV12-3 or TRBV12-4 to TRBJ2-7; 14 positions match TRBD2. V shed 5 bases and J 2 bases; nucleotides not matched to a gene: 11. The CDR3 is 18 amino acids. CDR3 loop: CASSHTGLAGVSTYEQYF. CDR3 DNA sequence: TGTGCCAGCAGTCACACGGGACTAGCGGGAGTCTCTACCTACGAGCAGTACTTC.

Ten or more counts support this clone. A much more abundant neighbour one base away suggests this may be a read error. DNA of the CDR3: TGTGCCGGCAGTTCCCACAGGGGCAATCAGCCCCAGCATTTT. Amino acids: CAGSSHRGNQPQHF. The chain has TRBV28 and TRBJ1-5; weak D call: TRBD1 (6 bases). CDR3 size: 14 residues. In germline, CDR1 is MDHEN, CDR2 SYDVKM.

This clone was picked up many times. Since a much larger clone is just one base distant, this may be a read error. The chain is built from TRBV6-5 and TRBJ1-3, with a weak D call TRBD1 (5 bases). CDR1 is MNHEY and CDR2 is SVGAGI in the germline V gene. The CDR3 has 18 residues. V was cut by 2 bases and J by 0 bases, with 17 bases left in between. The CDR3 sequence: CASSYPGNMGFSGNTIYF. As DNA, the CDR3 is TGTGCCAGCAGTTACCCAGGGAACATGGGTTTCTCTGGAAACACCATATATTTT.

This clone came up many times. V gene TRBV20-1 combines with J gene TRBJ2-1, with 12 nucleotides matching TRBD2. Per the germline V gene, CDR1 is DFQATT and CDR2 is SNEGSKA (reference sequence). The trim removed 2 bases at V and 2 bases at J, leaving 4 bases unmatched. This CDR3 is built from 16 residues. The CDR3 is CSARSRLAGAYNEQFF. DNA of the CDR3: TGCAGTGCTAGATCCCGACTAGCGGGAGCCTACAATGAGCAGTTCTTC.

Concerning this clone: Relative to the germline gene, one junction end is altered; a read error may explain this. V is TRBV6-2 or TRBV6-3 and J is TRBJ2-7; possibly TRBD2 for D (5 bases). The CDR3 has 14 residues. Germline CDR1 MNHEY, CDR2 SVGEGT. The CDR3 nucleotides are TGTGCCAACAGTTACTCCCGGGGAACCTACGAGCAGTACTTC. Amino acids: CANSYSRGTYEQYF.

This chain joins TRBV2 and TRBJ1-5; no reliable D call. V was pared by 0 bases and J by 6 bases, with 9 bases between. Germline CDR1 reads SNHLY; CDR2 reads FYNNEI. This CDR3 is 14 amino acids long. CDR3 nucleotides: TGTGCCAGCAGTGAAGCTCGGGGATCTCAGCCCCAGCATTTT. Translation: CASSEARGSQPQHF.

In DNA form, the CDR3 reads TGTGCCAGCAGTTACTCGCTGAGGACAGCGAACACCGGGGAGCTGTTTTTT. This encodes CASSYSLRTANTGELFF. This sequence joins TRBV6-5 and TRBJ2-2; TRBD1 might be the D (6 bases). Germline values: CDR1 MNHEY, CDR2 SVGAGI. The CDR3 consists of 17 residues. V was shortened by 0 bases and J by 0 bases, with 11 bases between the two germline ends.

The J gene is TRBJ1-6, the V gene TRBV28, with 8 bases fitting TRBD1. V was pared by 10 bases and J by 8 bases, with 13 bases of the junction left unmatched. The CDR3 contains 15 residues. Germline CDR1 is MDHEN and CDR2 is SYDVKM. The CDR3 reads CATYPREQGDSPLHF. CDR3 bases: TGTGCCACCTACCCACGGGAACAGGGGGATTCACCCCTCCACTTT.

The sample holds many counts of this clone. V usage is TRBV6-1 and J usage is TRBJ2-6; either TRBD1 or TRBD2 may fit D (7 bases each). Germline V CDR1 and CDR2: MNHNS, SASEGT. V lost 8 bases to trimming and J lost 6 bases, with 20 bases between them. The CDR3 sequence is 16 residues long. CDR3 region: CASYRDSGNLANVLTF. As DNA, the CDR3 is TGTGCCAGCTACCGGGACAGCGGGAATTTGGCCAACGTCCTGACTTTC.

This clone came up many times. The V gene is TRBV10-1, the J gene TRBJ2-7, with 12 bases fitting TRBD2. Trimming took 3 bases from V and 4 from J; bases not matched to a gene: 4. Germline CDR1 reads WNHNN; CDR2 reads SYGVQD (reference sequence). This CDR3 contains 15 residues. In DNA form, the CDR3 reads TGCGCCAGCAGTGATTCTAGCGGGAGGGGATACGAGCAGTACTTC. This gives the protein CASSDSSGRGYEQYF.

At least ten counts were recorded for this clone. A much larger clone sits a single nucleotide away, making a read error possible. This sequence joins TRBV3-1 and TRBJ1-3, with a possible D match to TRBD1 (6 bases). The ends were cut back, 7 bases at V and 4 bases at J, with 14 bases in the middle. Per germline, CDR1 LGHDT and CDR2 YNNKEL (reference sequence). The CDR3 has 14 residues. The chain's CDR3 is CASTMGGLGNTIYF. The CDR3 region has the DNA TGTGCCAGCACCATGGGGGGCCTCGGAAACACCATATATTTT. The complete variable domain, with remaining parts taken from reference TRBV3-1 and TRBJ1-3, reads DTAVSQTPKYLVTQMGNDKSIKCEQNLGHDTMYWYKQDSKKFLKIMFSYNNKELIINETVPNRFSPKSPDKAHLNLHINSLELGDSAVYFCASTMGGLGNTIYFGEGSWLTVV.

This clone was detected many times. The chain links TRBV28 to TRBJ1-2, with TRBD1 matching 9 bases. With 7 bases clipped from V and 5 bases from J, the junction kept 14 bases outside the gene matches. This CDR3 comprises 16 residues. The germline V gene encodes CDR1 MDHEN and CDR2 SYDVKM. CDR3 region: CASTGQGVRVGYGYTF. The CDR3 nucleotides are TGTGCCAGCACGGGACAGGGCGTTCGAGTAGGTTATGGCTACACCTTC.

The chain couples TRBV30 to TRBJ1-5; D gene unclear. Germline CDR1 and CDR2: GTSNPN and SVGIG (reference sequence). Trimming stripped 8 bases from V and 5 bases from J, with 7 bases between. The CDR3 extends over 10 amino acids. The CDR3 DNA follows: TGTGCCGTGGGGTATCAGCCCCAGCATTTT. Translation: CAVGYQPQHF.

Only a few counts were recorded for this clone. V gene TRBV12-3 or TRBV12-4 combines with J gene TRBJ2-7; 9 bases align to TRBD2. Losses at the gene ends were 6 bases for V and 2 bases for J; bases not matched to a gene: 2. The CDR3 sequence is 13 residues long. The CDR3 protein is CASRVAGAYEQYF. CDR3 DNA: TGTGCCAGCAGGGTAGCGGGAGCCTACGAGCAGTACTTC.

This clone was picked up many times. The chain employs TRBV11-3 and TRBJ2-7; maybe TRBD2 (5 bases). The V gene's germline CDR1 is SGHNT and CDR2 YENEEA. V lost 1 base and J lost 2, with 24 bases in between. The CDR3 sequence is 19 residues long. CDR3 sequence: CASSLGRTYPPPTAYEQYF. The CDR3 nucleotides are TGTGCCAGCAGCTTAGGACGGACTTACCCTCCTCCTACGGCCTACGAGCAGTACTTC.

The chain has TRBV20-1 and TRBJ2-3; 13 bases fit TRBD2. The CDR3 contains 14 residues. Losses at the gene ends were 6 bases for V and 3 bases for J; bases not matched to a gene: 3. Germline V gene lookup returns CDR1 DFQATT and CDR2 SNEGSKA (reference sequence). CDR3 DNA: TGCAGTGCGCCACTAGCGGGAGGGACAGATACGCAGTATTTT. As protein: CSAPLAGGTDTQYF.